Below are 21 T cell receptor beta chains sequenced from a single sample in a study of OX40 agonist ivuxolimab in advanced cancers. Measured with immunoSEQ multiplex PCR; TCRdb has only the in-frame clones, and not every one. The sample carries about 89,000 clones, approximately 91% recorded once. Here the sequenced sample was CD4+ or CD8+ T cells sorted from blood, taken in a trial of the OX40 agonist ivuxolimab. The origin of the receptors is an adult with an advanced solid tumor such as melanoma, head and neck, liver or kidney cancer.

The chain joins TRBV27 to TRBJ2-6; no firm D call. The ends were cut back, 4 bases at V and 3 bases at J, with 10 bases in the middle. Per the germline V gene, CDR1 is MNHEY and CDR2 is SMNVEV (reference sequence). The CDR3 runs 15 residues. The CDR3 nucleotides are TGTGCCAGCAGTTCCGCCATGTTTGGGGCCAACGTCCTGACTTTC. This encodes CASSSAMFGANVLTF.

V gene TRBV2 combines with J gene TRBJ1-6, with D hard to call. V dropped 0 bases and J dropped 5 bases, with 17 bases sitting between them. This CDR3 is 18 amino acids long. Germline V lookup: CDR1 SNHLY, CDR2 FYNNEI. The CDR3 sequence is CASSEALPRSANNSPLHF. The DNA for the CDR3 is TGTGCCAGCAGTGAAGCGCTTCCCCGTTCGGCGAATAATTCACCCCTCCACTTT. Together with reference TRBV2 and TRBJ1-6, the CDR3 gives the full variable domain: EPEVTQTPSHQVTQMGQEVILRCVPISNHLYFYWYRQILGQKVEFLVSFYNNEISEKSEIFDDQFSVERPDGSNFTLKIRSTKLEDSAMYFCASSEALPRSANNSPLHFGNGTRLTVT.

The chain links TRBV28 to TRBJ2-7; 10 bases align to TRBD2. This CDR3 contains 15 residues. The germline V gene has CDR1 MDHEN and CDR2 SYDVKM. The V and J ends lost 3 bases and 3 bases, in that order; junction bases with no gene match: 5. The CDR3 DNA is TGTGCCAGCAGTTTGGTAGCTAGCGGGAGCTACGAGCAGTACTTC. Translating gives CASSLVASGSYEQYF.

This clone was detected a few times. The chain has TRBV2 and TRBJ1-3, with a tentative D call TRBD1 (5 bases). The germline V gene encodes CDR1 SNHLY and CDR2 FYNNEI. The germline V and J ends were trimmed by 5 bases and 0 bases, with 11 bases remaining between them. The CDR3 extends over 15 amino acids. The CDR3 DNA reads TGTGCCAGCAGTACCGGGGCCCTCTCTGGAAACACCATATATTTT. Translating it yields CASSTGALSGNTIYF.

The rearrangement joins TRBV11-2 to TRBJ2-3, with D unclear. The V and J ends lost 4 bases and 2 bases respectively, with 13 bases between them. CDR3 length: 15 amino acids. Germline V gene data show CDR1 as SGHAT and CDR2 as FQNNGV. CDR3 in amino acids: CASSSPGLDTDTQYF. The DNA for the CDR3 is TGTGCCAGCAGCTCTCCCGGCCTCGACACAGATACGCAGTATTTT.

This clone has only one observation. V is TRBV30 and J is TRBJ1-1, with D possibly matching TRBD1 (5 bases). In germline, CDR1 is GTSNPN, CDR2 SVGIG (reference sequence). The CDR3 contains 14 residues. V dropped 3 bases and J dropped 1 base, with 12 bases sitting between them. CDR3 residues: CAWSPGATNTEAFF. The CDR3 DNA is TGTGCCTGGAGCCCTGGGGCAACGAACACTGAAGCTTTCTTT.

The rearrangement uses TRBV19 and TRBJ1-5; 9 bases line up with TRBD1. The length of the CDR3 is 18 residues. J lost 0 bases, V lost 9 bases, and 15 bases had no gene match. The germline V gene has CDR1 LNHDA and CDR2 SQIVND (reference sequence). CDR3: CASHAGTGTLYSNQPQHF. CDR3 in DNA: TGTGCCAGCCACGCCGGGACAGGGACACTTTATAGCAATCAGCCCCAGCATTTT.

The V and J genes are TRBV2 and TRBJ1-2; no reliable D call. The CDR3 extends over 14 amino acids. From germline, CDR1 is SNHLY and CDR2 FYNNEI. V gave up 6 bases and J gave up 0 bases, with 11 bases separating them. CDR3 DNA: TGTGCCAGCAGAGAACGGACCACTAACTATGGCTACACCTTC. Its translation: CASRERTTNYGYTF.

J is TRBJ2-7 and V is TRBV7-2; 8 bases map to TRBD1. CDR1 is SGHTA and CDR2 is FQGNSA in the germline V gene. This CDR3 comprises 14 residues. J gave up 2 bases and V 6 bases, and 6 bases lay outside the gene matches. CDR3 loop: CASSGQGFAYEQYF. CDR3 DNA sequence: TGTGCCAGCAGTGGACAGGGATTTGCCTACGAGCAGTACTTC.

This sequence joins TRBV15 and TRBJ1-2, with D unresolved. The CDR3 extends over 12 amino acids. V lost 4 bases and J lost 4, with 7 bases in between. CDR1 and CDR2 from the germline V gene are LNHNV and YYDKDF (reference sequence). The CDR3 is CATSNGGYGYTF. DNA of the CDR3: TGTGCCACCAGCAATGGCGGCTATGGCTACACCTTC.

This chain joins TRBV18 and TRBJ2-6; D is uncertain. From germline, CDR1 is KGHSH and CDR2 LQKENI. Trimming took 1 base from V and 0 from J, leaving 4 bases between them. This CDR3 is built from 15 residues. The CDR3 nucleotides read TGTGCCAGCTCACCACTGGTCTCTGGGGCCAACGTCCTGACTTTC. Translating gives CASSPLVSGANVLTF. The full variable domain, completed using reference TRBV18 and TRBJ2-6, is NAGVMQNPRHLVRRRGQEARLRCSPMKGHSHVYWYRQLPEEGLKFMVYLQKENIIDESGMPKERFSAEFPKEGPSILRIQQVVRGDSAAYFCASSPLVSGANVLTFGAGSRLTVL.

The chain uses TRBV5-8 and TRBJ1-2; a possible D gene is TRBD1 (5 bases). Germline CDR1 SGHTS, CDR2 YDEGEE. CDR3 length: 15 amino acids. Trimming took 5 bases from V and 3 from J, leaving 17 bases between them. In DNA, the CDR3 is TGTGCCAGCAGGTTGAGAGGCAGGGTGGACTATGGCTACACCTTC. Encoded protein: CASRLRGRVDYGYTF.

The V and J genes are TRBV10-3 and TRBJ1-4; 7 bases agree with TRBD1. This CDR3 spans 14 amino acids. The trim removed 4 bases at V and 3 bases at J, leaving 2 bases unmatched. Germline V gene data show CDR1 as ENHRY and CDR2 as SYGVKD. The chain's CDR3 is CAISADRANEKLFF. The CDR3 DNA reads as TGTGCCATCAGTGCAGACAGGGCTAATGAAAAACTGTTTTTT.

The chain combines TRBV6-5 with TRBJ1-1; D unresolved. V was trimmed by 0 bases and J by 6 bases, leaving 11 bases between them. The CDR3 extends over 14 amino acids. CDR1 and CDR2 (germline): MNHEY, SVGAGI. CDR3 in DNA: TGTGCCAGCAGTTACTCTATAACGATGGCTGAAGCTTTCTTT. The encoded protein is CASSYSITMAEAFF.

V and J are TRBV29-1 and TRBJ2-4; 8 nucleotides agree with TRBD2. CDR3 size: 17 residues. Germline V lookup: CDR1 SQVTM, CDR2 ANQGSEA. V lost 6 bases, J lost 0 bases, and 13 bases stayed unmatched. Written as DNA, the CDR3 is TGCAGCGTCGGGACTAGGGCGGGAACACTAGCCAAAAACATTCAGTACTTC. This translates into CSVGTRAGTLAKNIQYF.

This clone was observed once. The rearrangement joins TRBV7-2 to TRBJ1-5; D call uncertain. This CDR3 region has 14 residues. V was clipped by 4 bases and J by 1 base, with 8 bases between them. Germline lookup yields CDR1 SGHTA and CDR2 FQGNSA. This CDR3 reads CASSSGWSNQPQHF. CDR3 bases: TGTGCCAGCAGCTCGGGGTGGAGCAATCAGCCCCAGCATTTT.

The CDR3 here is CASNHGVHTEAFF. The CDR3 coding sequence is TGTGCCAGCAACCATGGGGTCCACACTGAAGCTTTCTTT. The rearrangement joins TRBV7-2 to TRBJ1-1; the D is unclear. The V end was cut by 7 bases, the J end by 3 bases, with 12 bases between. The CDR3 has 13 amino acids. Looked up from germline, CDR1 is SGHTA and CDR2 is FQGNSA. Using reference TRBV7-2 and TRBJ1-1 for the parts outside the CDR3, the full variable domain is GAGVSQSPSNKVTEKGKDVELRCDPISGHTALYWYRQSLGQGLEFLIYFQGNSAPDKSGLPSDRFSAERTGGSVSTLTIQRTQQEDSAVYLCASNHGVHTEAFFGQGTRLTVV.

This chain's CDR3 is CASSSRQGRPYGYTF. CDR3 nucleotides: TGCGCCAGCAGCTCCCGACAGGGGCGACCCTATGGCTACACCTTC. The V call is TRBV4-3, the J call TRBJ1-2; 8 nucleotides line up with TRBD1. The CDR3 contains 15 residues. Trimming at V came to 5 bases and at J to 4 bases, leaving 9 bases not matched to a gene. In germline, CDR1 is LGHNA, CDR2 YSLEER.

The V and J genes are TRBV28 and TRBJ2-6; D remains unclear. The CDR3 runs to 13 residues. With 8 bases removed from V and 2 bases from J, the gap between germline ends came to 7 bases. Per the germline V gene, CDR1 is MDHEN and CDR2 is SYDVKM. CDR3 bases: TGTGCCAGCTGCGCTCCTGGGGCCAACGTCCTGACTTTC. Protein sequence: CASCAPGANVLTF.

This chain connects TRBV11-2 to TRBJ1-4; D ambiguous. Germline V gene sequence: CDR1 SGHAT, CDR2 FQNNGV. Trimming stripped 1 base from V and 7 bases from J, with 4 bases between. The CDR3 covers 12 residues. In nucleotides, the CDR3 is TGTGCCAGCAGCTTAGGGGTTGAAAAACTGTTTTTT. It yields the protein CASSLGVEKLFF. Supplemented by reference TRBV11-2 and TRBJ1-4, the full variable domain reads EAGVAQSPRYKIIEKRQSVAFWCNPISGHATLYWYQQILGQGPKLLIQFQNNGVVDDSQLPKDRFSAERLKGVDSTLKIQPAKLEDSAVYLCASSLGVEKLFFGSGTQLSVL.

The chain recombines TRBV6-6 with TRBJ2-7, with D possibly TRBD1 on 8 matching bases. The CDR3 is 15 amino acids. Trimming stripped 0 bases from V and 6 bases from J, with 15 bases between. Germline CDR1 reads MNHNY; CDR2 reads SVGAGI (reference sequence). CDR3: CASSYSLQGEGEQYF. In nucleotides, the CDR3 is TGTGCCAGCAGTTACTCTCTACAGGGGGAGGGCGAGCAGTACTTC.